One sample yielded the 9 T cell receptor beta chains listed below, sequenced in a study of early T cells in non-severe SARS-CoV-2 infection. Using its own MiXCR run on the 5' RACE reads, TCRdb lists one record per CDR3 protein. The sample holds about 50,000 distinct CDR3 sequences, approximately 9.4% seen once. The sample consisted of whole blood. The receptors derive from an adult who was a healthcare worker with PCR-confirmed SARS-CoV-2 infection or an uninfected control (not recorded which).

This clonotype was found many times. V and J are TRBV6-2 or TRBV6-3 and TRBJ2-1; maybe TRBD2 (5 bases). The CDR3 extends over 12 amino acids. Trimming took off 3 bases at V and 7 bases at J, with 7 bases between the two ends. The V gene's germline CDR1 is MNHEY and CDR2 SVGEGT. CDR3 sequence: CASSYPGNEQFF. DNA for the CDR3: TGTGCCAGCAGTTATCCGGGGAATGAGCAGTTCTTC.

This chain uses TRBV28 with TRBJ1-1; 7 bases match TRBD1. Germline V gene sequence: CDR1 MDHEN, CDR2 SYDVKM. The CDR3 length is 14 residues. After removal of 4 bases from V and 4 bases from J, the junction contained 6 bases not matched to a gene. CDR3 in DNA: TGTGCCAGCAGTTCCCTACAGGGGTTCACTGAAGCTTTCTTT. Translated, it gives CASSSLQGFTEAFF.

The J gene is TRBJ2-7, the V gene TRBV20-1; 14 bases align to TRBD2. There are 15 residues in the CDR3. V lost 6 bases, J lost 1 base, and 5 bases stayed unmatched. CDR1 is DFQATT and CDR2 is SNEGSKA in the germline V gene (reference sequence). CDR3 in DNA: TGCAGTGCCGGGACTAGCGGGAGTAAATCCTACGAGCAGTACTTC. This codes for CSAGTSGSKSYEQYF.

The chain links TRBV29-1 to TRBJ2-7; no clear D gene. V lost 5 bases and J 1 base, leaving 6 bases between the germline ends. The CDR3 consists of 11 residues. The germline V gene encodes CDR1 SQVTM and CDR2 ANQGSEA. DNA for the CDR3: TGCAGCGTTAAGGGATCCTACGAGCAGTACTTC. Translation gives CSVKGSYEQYF.

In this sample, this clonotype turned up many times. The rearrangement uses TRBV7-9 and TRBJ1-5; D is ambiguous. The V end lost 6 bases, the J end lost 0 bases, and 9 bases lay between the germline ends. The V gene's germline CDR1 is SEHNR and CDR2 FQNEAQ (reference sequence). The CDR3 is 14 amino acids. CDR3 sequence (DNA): TGTGCCAGCAGTCCGGGAAATAGCAATCAGCCCCAGCATTTT. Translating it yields CASSPGNSNQPQHF.

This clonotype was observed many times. CDR3 sequence reads: CASSLANQENIQYF. In DNA, the CDR3 is TGTGCCAGCAGCTTAGCAAACCAGGAAAACATTCAGTACTTC. The chain links TRBV5-4 to TRBJ2-4; D is unclear. CDR1 and CDR2 (germline): SGHNT, YYREEE (reference sequence). V gave up 2 bases and J gave up 5 bases, with 11 bases separating them. The CDR3 length is 14 residues.

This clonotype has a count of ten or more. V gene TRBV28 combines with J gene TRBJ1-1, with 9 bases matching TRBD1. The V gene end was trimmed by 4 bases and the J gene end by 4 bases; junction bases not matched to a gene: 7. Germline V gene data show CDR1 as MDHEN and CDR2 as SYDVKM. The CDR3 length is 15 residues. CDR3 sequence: CASSSPSTGGTEAFF. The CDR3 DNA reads TGTGCCAGCAGTTCCCCCTCGACAGGGGGCACTGAAGCTTTCTTT. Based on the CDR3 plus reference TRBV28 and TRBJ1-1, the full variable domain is DVKVTQSSRYLVKRTGEKVFLECVQDMDHENMFWYRQDPGLGLRLIYFSYDVKMKEKGDIPEGYSVSREKKERFSLILESASTNQTSMYLCASSSPSTGGTEAFFGQGTRLTVV.

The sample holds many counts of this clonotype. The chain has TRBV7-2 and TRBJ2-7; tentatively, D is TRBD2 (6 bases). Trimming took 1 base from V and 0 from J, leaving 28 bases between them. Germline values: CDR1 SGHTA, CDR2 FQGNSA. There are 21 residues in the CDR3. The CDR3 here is CASSLDNIGWAGKPISYEQYF. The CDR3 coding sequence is TGTGCCAGCAGCTTAGATAATATTGGGTGGGCGGGAAAACCCATCTCCTACGAGCAGTACTTC.

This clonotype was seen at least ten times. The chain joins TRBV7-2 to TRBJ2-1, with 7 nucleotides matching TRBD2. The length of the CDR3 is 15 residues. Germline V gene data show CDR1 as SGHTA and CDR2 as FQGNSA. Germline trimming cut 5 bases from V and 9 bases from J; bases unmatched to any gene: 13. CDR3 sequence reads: CASSLGGTLGGEQFF. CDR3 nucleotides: TGTGCCAGCAGCCTGGGAGGGACTCTCGGCGGTGAGCAGTTCTTC.